One TCR beta chain is described in this entry. The antigen is unknown. Brentuximab vedotin exposure varied among the patients, all of whom had relapsed after autologous stem cell transplantation. Magnetic negative selection was used to purify CD4+ T cells from thawed PBMCs. Complete response, partial response or progressive disease constituted the best response categories observed. Profiling relied on immunoSEQ multiplex PCR, and the TCRdb table lists in-frame clones only, not all of them. This repertoire shows about 35,000 clones, approximately 92% found once; its top ten account for roughly 0.24%. This record comes from a study of PD-1 blockade in classical Hodgkin lymphoma. The overall study: Nivolumab 3 mg/kg was given intravenously every 2 weeks. Findings and limits, study-wide: Complete responders entered with baseline diversity on par with newly diagnosed patients, the results showed. Undefined causes, possibly disease activity or prior therapy, underlie the repertoire differences.

Germline trimming cut 5 bases from V and 7 bases from J; bases unmatched to any gene: 8. This CDR3 is built from 15 residues. Germline assignment: CDR1 MGHRA and CDR2 YSYEKL. The sequencing here drew on CD4+ T cells from blood, taken at baseline. This clonotype originated in a human donor with classical Hodgkin lymphoma. The chain has TRBV4-1 and TRBJ2-5; TRBD2 matches 12 bases. The CDR3 protein is CASSANGLAGSTQYF. In nucleotides, the CDR3 is TGCGCCAGCAGCGCTAACGGACTAGCGGGATCGACCCAGTACTTC.